A single sample gave rise to the 14 T cell receptor beta chains below, sequenced in a study of cytotoxic CD8 clonotypes in ibrutinib-treated CLL. Produced via immunoSEQ multiplex PCR; TCRdb's table is partial and in-frame only. Of some 200,000 clones listed, 70% are singletons. The specimen comprised PBMCs, sampled after 12 months of ibrutinib treatment. These receptors came from a human donor with chronic lymphocytic leukemia.

The chain joins TRBV28 to TRBJ1-4, with D perhaps TRBD1 (5 bases). CDR3 length: 15 amino acids. The V gene's germline CDR1 is MDHEN and CDR2 SYDVKM. The V gene lost 5 bases and the J gene lost 4 bases, with 14 bases spanning the gap. The CDR3 DNA reads TGTGCCAGCAGTCCGGGACGGGTCGGTAATGAAAAACTGTTTTTT. Translated: CASSPGRVGNEKLFF.

The V gene is TRBV5-1, the J gene TRBJ2-4, with 10 bases matching TRBD1. V shed 4 bases and J 5 bases; nucleotides not matched to a gene: 6. This CDR3 contains 15 residues. Germline-derived CDR1 and CDR2 are SGHRS and YFSETQ. The chain's CDR3 is CASSRSGTGENIQYF. CDR3 nucleotide sequence: TGCGCCAGCAGCAGATCCGGGACAGGGGAAAACATTCAGTACTTC.

The chain carries TRBV30 and TRBJ1-4; D is unclear. Trimming left V 2 bases short and J 1 base short, with 11 bases between. Germline CDR1 reads GTSNPN; CDR2 reads SVGIG (reference sequence). This CDR3 has 15 residues. DNA of the CDR3: TGTGCCTGGAGTTCCCGCGGAGGAACTAATGAAAAACTGTTTTTT. It encodes CAWSSRGGTNEKLFF.

CDR3 loop: CSAGAGHTEAFF. In nucleotides, the CDR3 is TGCAGCGCCGGGGCGGGGCACACTGAAGCTTTCTTT. The V gene is TRBV29-1, the J gene TRBJ1-1, with a tentative D call TRBD1 (5 bases). V was pared by 7 bases and J by 3 bases, with 12 bases between. The CDR3 extends over 12 amino acids. CDR1 is SQVTM and CDR2 is ANQGSEA in the germline V gene. Full variable domain (outside the CDR3, taken from reference TRBV29-1 and TRBJ1-1): SAVISQKPSRDICQRGTSLTIQCQVDSQVTMMFWYRQQPGQSLTLIATANQGSEATYESGFVIDKFPISRPNLTFSTLTVSNMSPEDSSIYLCSAGAGHTEAFFGQGTRLTVV.

The genes are TRBV5-1 and TRBJ1-1; D not certain. The ends were cut back, 0 bases at V and 2 bases at J, with 11 bases in the middle. The CDR3 sequence is 15 residues long. Looked up from germline, CDR1 is SGHRS and CDR2 is YFSETQ. The CDR3 here is CASSLERHTNTEAFF. The CDR3 coding sequence is TGCGCCAGCAGCTTGGAGCGACACACAAACACTGAAGCTTTCTTT.

Concerning this clone: Different DNA sequences within this sample yield the same CDR3. This chain links TRBV18 with TRBJ1-1; D ambiguous. Germline loops: CDR1 KGHSH, CDR2 LQKENI. There are 13 residues in the CDR3. Trimming removed 2 bases at V and 0 bases at J, with 4 bases between. The CDR3 nucleotides are TGTGCCAGCTCACCAGGGCTGAACACTGAAGCTTTCTTT. Translated: CASSPGLNTEAFF. Drawing the rest from reference TRBV18 and TRBJ1-1, the complete variable domain is NAGVMQNPRHLVRRRGQEARLRCSPMKGHSHVYWYRQLPEEGLKFMVYLQKENIIDESGMPKERFSAEFPKEGPSILRIQQVVRGDSAAYFCASSPGLNTEAFFGQGTRLTVV.

A single count supports this clone. The chain couples TRBV29-1 to TRBJ2-5; no firm D call. This CDR3 region has 14 residues. Germline V CDR1 and CDR2: SQVTM, ANQGSEA. The V and J ends lost 6 bases and 5 bases respectively, with 19 bases between them. CDR3 in DNA: TGCAGCGTATCCTCAGCCCTAATGGACGAGACCCAGTACTTC. Translation gives CSVSSALMDETQYF.

The chain recombines TRBV30 with TRBJ1-5; 7 positions match TRBD1. Losses at the gene ends were 0 bases for V and 2 bases for J; bases not matched to a gene: 1. This CDR3 contains 14 residues. Germline CDR1 GTSNPN, CDR2 SVGIG (reference sequence). CDR3 protein: CAWSVGTGNQPQHF. In DNA form, the CDR3 reads TGTGCCTGGAGTGTCGGGACAGGCAATCAGCCCCAGCATTTT.

The rearrangement links TRBV19 to TRBJ2-1; 8 positions agree with TRBD2. Unmatched junction bases numbered 15, after V lost 10 bases and J lost 10 bases. Germline V gene lookup returns CDR1 LNHDA and CDR2 SQIVND (reference sequence). The CDR3 contains 14 residues. CDR3 DNA: TGTGCCACCCTATCGCCAGCGGGAGCCAAGGAGCAGTTCTTC. Translated, it gives CATLSPAGAKEQFF.

The chain uses TRBV4-3 and TRBJ2-5; TRBD1 agrees at 9 bases. The CDR3 extends over 16 amino acids. After removal of 4 bases from V and 5 bases from J, the junction contained 11 bases not matched to a gene. The germline V gene has CDR1 LGHNA and CDR2 YSLEER. The CDR3 loop is CASSLTGQGQGETQYF. Written as DNA, the CDR3 is TGCGCCAGCAGCCTGACAGGACAGGGGCAGGGGGAGACCCAGTACTTC.

The chain links TRBV9 to TRBJ1-1; possible D gene TRBD1, 5 bases. This CDR3 contains 16 residues. CDR1 is SGDLS, CDR2 YYNGEE, per germline. V was clipped by 5 bases and J by 4 bases, with 21 bases between them. The CDR3 is CASSAGIYSFSTEAFF. The CDR3 DNA sequence: TGTGCCAGCAGTGCAGGGATCTACTCGTTCAGCACTGAAGCTTTCTTT.

The rearrangement links TRBV30 to TRBJ2-1; 16 bases are shared with TRBD2. V lost 7 bases, J lost 5 bases, and 11 bases stayed unmatched. CDR1 and CDR2 from the germline V gene are GTSNPN and SVGIG (reference sequence). CDR3 length: 17 residues. CDR3 protein: CASPPGLAGGPNNEQFF. The CDR3 DNA sequence: TGTGCCTCGCCCCCGGGACTAGCGGGAGGGCCGAACAATGAGCAGTTCTTC.

This chain connects TRBV28 to TRBJ2-7, with TRBD2 as a possible D gene (6 bases). The CDR3 is made up of 13 amino acids. V was shortened by 2 bases and J by 4 bases, with 9 bases between the two germline ends. The germline V gene encodes CDR1 MDHEN and CDR2 SYDVKM. This CDR3 reads CASSLLARYEQYF. CDR3 nucleotides: TGTGCCAGCAGTTTACTAGCGCGATACGAGCAGTACTTC.

CDR3 amino acids: CASSLTQGLGYGYTF. CDR3 nucleotide sequence: TGTGCCAGCAGCCTTACACAGGGTCTCGGCTATGGCTACACCTTC. The chain couples TRBV6-5 to TRBJ1-2; D is perhaps TRBD1 (6 bases). Trimming cost V 6 bases and J 4 bases, with 18 bases left between them. This CDR3 spans 15 amino acids. Germline lookup yields CDR1 MNHEY and CDR2 SVGAGI.